The following is a TCR beta chain sequence with its context. This clonotype was seen many times. This clone's antigen is unknown. Base qualities are not at hand, and no much larger clone is one base apart. The sample belongs to a study of T cells after yellow fever vaccination (dated 2019 in TCRdb). Context from the whole study: The SMART-Seq v4 Ultra Low Input RNA kit was used to prepare libraries from fractions with low cell numbers. To track T-cell clones before and after primary and booster YFV17D yellow fever vaccination, bulk TCR alpha and beta repertoires were sequenced longitudinally. The cohort comprised two healthy male donors, one aged 18 to 29 and one aged 30 to 40 years. Blood samples were taken at several timepoints before and after primary and secondary immunization, and bulk PBMC replicates and cell subsets were isolated. Here is what the overall study found, with its caveats: Computational filtering was required because FACS-sorted repertoires could contain abundant contaminating clonotypes from the bulk population. After the booster, most clones that had expanded after primary vaccination were detected again (almost 97% of CD4 and 70% to 90% of CD8), suggesting broad maintenance of memory. The secondary T-cell response was found to be weaker but faster than the primary response, with a peak reached on day 5 rather than on day 15. Because only a couple of donors were included in the study, the extent to which the findings can be generalized is limited. A small fraction of clonotypes appeared in both the CD4 and CD8 compartments, likely as a result of convergent recombination.

From the germline V gene, CDR1 is LGHNA and CDR2 is YNFKEQ. The CDR3 runs 16 amino acids, cysteine and phenylalanine included. The CDR3 DNA has 48 bases and is translated from base 1. V lost 4 bases and J lost 0 bases; the stretch between them is 15 bases long. This sample's treatment or condition label indicates: live attenuated yellow fever vaccine strain. A standard Ficoll-Paque protocol was used to isolate PBMCs from peripheral blood. Dynabeads CD4 and CD8 positive selection kits were used to isolate the CD4 and CD8 T-cell fractions. TriZol was used to extract RNA from bulk PBMCs, CD4 and CD8 fractions, and dextramer-positive and dextramer-negative fractions. Synthesis of TCR cDNA relied on 5'RACE template switching, a step that introduced a universal primer site along with unique molecular identifiers. Priming for cDNA synthesis came from both the TCR alpha and TCR beta constant segments. Two PCR steps were used to amplify libraries, with sample barcodes and sequencing adapters being added in the second step. Sequencing of libraries was performed on Illumina HiSeq 2500 (2x100 bp) or NovaSeq (2x150 bp). The paper's processing steps were these. Reads were demultiplexed and collapsed into UMI consensus sequences with MIGEC, and V(D)J alignment was performed with MiXCR. Clonotypes responding to the vaccine were identified with edgeR on replicate PBMC samples, with the criteria of FDR below 0.01 and a log2 fold change above 5 up to day 15. Bulk clonotypes were assigned CD4 or CD8 identity according to which sequenced CD4 or CD8 repertoire held them at higher abundance. TCRdb's own reprocessing of the public reads used fastp at Q25 and MiXCR and kept productive beta chains. CDR3 protein duplicates are merged, each entry listing the most common genes and DNA. These V and J calls are TCRdb output, not the study's own analysis. For this sample there are about 68,000 distinct CDR3 sequences; around 7% appear just once. The ten largest clonotypes hold about 40% of the sample.

This sequence uses TRBV4-2 and TRBJ1-1; TRBD1 is a weak D gene call, 5 bases matching. The sequencing used CD8+ T cells sorted from PBMCs, collected roughly seven weeks after the first yellow fever vaccination. This TCR derives from a young man who received the YFV17D yellow fever vaccine. CDR3 reads: CASSPGTDYMNTEAFF. The DNA sequence is given as TGTGCCAGCAGCCCCGGGACGGATTACATGAACACTGAAGCTTTCTTT.